This T cell receptor (beta chain) was retrieved from a study of blood T cells in healthy people across ages. Broader study findings: The percentage of naive T cells correlated strongly with TCR beta diversity. Age brought a roughly linear fall in TCR beta diversity measured per million T cells.

This CDR3 has 15 amino acids. From germline, CDR1 is SGHRS and CDR2 YFSETQ. V trimming: 6 bases; J trimming: 4 bases; junction bases outside the gene matches: 8. Then a second PCR, running roughly 7 to 11 cycles, was carried out with a sample-barcoded 5' primer and a J-beta primer mix. The authors tagged each cDNA molecule using a template-switch adaptor with 12 random nucleotides. Each CDR3 protein gets one entry after TCRdb re-called the 5' RACE reads with MiXCR. The sample yields over 600,000 distinct CDR3 sequences, around 21% seen once. In this sample, this clonotype turned up many times. The antigen remains undetermined. Healthy Russian Caucasian donors spanned ages 6 to 90 years.

The sequence came from a man in his 70s in good health. The sequencing sample was made of blood. The rearrangement uses TRBV5-1 and TRBJ2-1; 9 positions match TRBD2. CDR3 sequence reads: CASIGREGLYNEQFF. For the CDR3, the DNA is TGCGCCAGCATTGGGCGGGAGGGCCTATACAATGAGCAGTTCTTC. Using reference TRBV5-1 and TRBJ2-1 for the parts outside the CDR3, the full variable domain is KAGVTQTPRYLIKTRGQQVTLSCSPISGHRSVSWYQQTPGQGLQFLFEYFSETQRNKGNFPGRFSGRQFSNSRSEMNVSTLELGDSALYLCASIGREGLYNEQFFGPGTRLTVL.